Shown below are 9 T cell receptor beta chains from a single sample sequenced in a study of OX40 agonist ivuxolimab in advanced cancers. Library preparation employed the immunoSEQ multiplex PCR assay. TCRdb obtained this table from immuneACCESS and retained in-frame rearrangements with V and J assigned. These tables miss some clones; where compared with another copy, unresolved V genes account for less than half of the shortfall, and the remainder is unexplained. The sample profile shows roughly 70,000 clones; about nine tenths of them were found once. The ten largest clones capture over 2.5% of the sample. Sequenced here: CD4+ or CD8+ T cells sorted from blood, sampled in a trial of the OX40 agonist ivuxolimab. The receptors were sampled from an adult with an advanced solid tumor such as melanoma, head and neck, liver or kidney cancer.

The J gene is TRBJ2-3, the V gene TRBV11-1, with TRBD2 as a possible D gene (6 bases). V was pared by 3 bases and J by 5 bases, with 15 bases between. In germline, CDR1 is SGHAT, CDR2 FQDESV (reference sequence). The CDR3 length is 15 residues. This CDR3 is CASSFYGGAVDTQYF. CDR3 nucleotide sequence: TGTGCCAGCAGCTTTTACGGAGGGGCGGTAGATACGCAGTATTTT.

The chain couples TRBV11-1 to TRBJ2-2; 7 nucleotides agree with TRBD2. Germline CDR1 and CDR2: SGHAT and FQDESV (reference sequence). Losses at the gene ends were 2 bases for V and 6 bases for J; bases not matched to a gene: 6. The CDR3 contains 15 residues. Written as DNA, the CDR3 is TGTGCCAGCAGCTTAAAGAGGGGAGGGGCCGGGGAGCTGTTTTTT. Residues: CASSLKRGGAGELFF.

V gene TRBV9 combines with J gene TRBJ1-4; D uncertain. CDR3 length: 16 residues. Deletions cut 2 bases from V and 8 bases from J, with 19 bases between. Germline-derived CDR1 and CDR2 are SGDLS and YYNGEE. The DNA for the CDR3 is TGTGCCAGCAGCGTGGAATCAGGCGAGGCGGGGGAAAAACTGTTTTTT. It encodes CASSVESGEAGEKLFF.

The chain joins TRBV11-3 to TRBJ2-7; 7 nucleotides agree with TRBD1. V lost 1 base, J lost 4 bases, and 13 bases stayed unmatched. Germline lookup yields CDR1 SGHNT and CDR2 YENEEA. This CDR3 has 17 residues. The CDR3 DNA follows: TGTGCCAGCAGCTTAGTAGACAGGGCCAGGTTGGAATACGAGCAGTACTTC. The encoded protein is CASSLVDRARLEYEQYF.

The rearrangement uses TRBV29-1 and TRBJ1-4, with D hard to call. Germline V lookup: CDR1 SQVTM, CDR2 ANQGSEA. Trimming cost V 7 bases and J 5 bases, with 11 bases left between them. The CDR3 consists of 12 residues. The CDR3 spells CSAGRANEKLFF. CDR3 sequence (DNA): TGCAGCGCTGGACGCGCGAATGAAAAACTGTTTTTT. The whole variable domain, filled in from reference TRBV29-1 and TRBJ1-4, reads SAVISQKPSRDICQRGTSLTIQCQVDSQVTMMFWYRQQPGQSLTLIATANQGSEATYESGFVIDKFPISRPNLTFSTLTVSNMSPEDSSIYLCSAGRANEKLFFGSGTQLSVL.

This clone turned up a few times. In DNA, the CDR3 is TGTGCCAGCAGTCGGGGACCGAGCTCTGGAAACACCATATATTTT. This codes for CASSRGPSSGNTIYF. The chain combines TRBV6-5 with TRBJ1-3; perhaps TRBD1 as D (5 bases). CDR3 size: 15 residues. Trimming pared 5 bases from V and 0 bases from J, leaving 11 bases between. Germline V gene sequence: CDR1 MNHEY, CDR2 SVGAGI.

The V gene is TRBV7-3, the J gene TRBJ2-7; unclear D gene. The CDR3 contains 14 residues. The ends were cut back, 2 bases at V and 1 base at J, with 9 bases in the middle. Germline V lookup: CDR1 SGHTA, CDR2 FQGTGA. The CDR3 coding sequence is TGTGCCAGCAGCTTAGGTCCACAGTCCTACGAGCAGTACTTC. Its translation is CASSLGPQSYEQYF.

This clone has just one count. This chain uses TRBV7-2 with TRBJ2-7; perhaps D is TRBD1 or TRBD2 (5 bases each). Germline V gene data show CDR1 as SGHTA and CDR2 as FQGNSA. The CDR3 has 14 amino acids. Trimming removed 0 bases at V and 4 bases at J, with 10 bases between. DNA of the CDR3: TGTGCCAGCAGCTTAGCGGGACGTGGATACGAGCAGTACTTC. Its translation: CASSLAGRGYEQYF.

V usage is TRBV5-1 and J usage is TRBJ2-7; D ambiguous. CDR3 length equals 11 residues. V shed 3 bases and J shed 6 bases, with 7 bases lying between them. The germline CDR1 and CDR2 sequences are SGHRS and YFSETQ. CDR3 nucleotides: TGCGCCAGCAGCTCCTCTCGCGAGCAGTACTTC. Its protein product is CASSSSREQYF.